This TCR beta chain comes out of a study of radiotherapy plus CTLA-4 blockade in lung cancer. Study summary: Among patients, over 15% showed objective responses, and approximately 31% had disease control.

Data came from immunoSEQ multiplex PCR; TCRdb stores just in-frame clones and leaves some out. Among more than 90,000 clones listed, approximately 78% were seen once. The CDR3 covers 14 residues. The germline CDR1 and CDR2 sequences are MGHRA and YSYEKL. Trimming took off 0 bases at V and 6 bases at J, with 10 bases between the two ends. Turning to this clone: Its antigen remains unidentified.

Study-wide results and limits: Radiotherapy was combined with ipilimumab, and tumor-derived TCR clones then expanded in blood. Early blood T cell clone changes and increased post-radiation serum interferon-beta were reportedly the strongest response predictors.

Focal radiation plus CTLA-4 blockade with ipilimumab was given to patients with chemo-refractory metastatic non-small-cell lung cancer. This chain connects TRBV4-1 to TRBJ2-3; D possibly uses TRBD1 or TRBD2 (5 bases each). This sequence was found in a human donor with non-small cell lung cancer that progressed on radiotherapy plus ipilimumab. Sequences were derived from peripheral blood, sampled from a patient treated with radiotherapy plus ipilimumab. The CDR3 DNA reads TGCGCCAGCAGCCAAGAGAAGGGGACGGATACGCAGTATTTT. As protein: CASSQEKGTDTQYF.